These 32 T cell receptor beta chains share one sample of origin, sequenced in a study of T-cell reconstitution after alpha-beta-depleted transplantation in children. Unique molecular identifiers were incorporated during preparation of the TCRbeta library. TCRdb redid the calling of the PCR reads with MiXCR, one entry per CDR3 protein. Found here are approximately 1,000,000 distinct CDR3 sequences, under 30% of them singletons; the top ten hold more than 25%. Sequenced here: PBMCs, mostly from graft donor cells, sampled 360 days after TCRalphabeta/CD19-depleted stem cell transplant. These receptors were obtained from a boy younger than two who had a stem cell transplant for SCID, so the T cells may come from the graft donor.

This chain links TRBV15 with TRBJ2-6, with a weak D call TRBD1 (5 bases). CDR3 length: 19 amino acids. Germline V gene lookup returns CDR1 LNHNV and CDR2 YYDKDF (reference sequence). The V gene lost 0 bases and the J gene lost 4 bases, with 19 bases spanning the gap. Here the CDR3 DNA reads TGTGCCACCAGCAGAGATCTTAGGGGCTGGGCCTTCGGGGCCAACGTCCTGACTTTC. It is translated as CATSRDLRGWAFGANVLTF.

The chain has TRBV5-1 and TRBJ2-3; possibly TRBD1 for D (5 bases). The germline V gene has CDR1 SGHRS and CDR2 YFSETQ. The CDR3 is made up of 15 amino acids. The V and J ends lost 4 bases and 0 bases respectively, with 12 bases between them. The CDR3 is CASSLSTVSTDTQYF. The CDR3 DNA sequence: TGCGCCAGCAGCCTGTCGACAGTCAGCACAGATACGCAGTATTTT.

This chain connects TRBV12-3 or TRBV12-4 to TRBJ2-4, with D possibly matching TRBD2 (7 bases). The ends were cut back, 3 bases at V and 0 bases at J, with 15 bases in the middle. There are 17 residues in the CDR3. The chain's CDR3 is CASSFRGGGVAKNIQYF. As DNA, the CDR3 is TGTGCCAGCAGTTTTCGGGGAGGGGGGGTAGCCAAAAACATTCAGTACTTC.

In this sample, this clonotype turned up many times. The rearrangement joins TRBV29-1 to TRBJ2-7, with D perhaps assigned TRBD1 or TRBD2 (6 bases each). This CDR3 region has 13 residues. The V end lost 4 bases, the J end lost 6 bases, and 16 bases lay between the germline ends. CDR1 is SQVTM, CDR2 ANQGSEA, per germline. CDR3 sequence (DNA): TGCAGCGTTGTTGGTTCGGAGGGGGTCGAGCAGTACTTC. Residues: CSVVGSEGVEQYF.

The chain is built from TRBV7-2 and TRBJ2-5; D might be TRBD1 (6 bases). The germline gives CDR1 SGHTA, CDR2 FQGNSA. The CDR3 sequence is 16 residues long. V was clipped by 3 bases and J by 4 bases, with 18 bases between them. Here the CDR3 reads CASSFVPLQGGETQYF. CDR3 in DNA: TGTGCCAGCAGCTTTGTTCCCTTACAGGGTGGAGAGACCCAGTACTTC.

This clonotype was counted only a few times. This chain connects TRBV12-3 or TRBV12-4 to TRBJ2-3; TRBD1 agrees at 10 bases. The length of the CDR3 is 16 residues. V lost 6 bases and J lost 2; bases outside the gene matches: 8. The CDR3 spells CASSTRGQGITDTQYF. In DNA form, the CDR3 reads TGTGCCAGCAGCACCCGGGGACAGGGGATCACAGATACGCAGTATTTT.

The rearrangement links TRBV5-1 to TRBJ2-7, with D perhaps TRBD1 (6 bases). The germline V gene encodes CDR1 SGHRS and CDR2 YFSETQ. The CDR3 length is 15 residues. Deletions cut 4 bases from V and 7 bases from J, with 21 bases between. The DNA for the CDR3 is TGCGCCAGCAGCCCGACAGGAGCCTCCCTTGGTGAGCAGTACTTC. Translating gives CASSPTGASLGEQYF.

The chain combines TRBV6-2 or TRBV6-3 with TRBJ2-2; D not resolved. Trimming stripped 6 bases from V and 6 bases from J, with 14 bases between. From germline, CDR1 is MNHEY and CDR2 SVGEGT. The length of the CDR3 is 14 residues. The CDR3 sequence is CASSYLVGSGELFF. The CDR3 bases are TGTGCCAGCAGCTACCTGGTGGGGTCCGGGGAGCTGTTTTTT.

V and J are TRBV2 and TRBJ1-1; a weak D match, TRBD1 (5 bases). Trimming cost V 2 bases and J 3 bases, with 10 bases left between them. The CDR3 covers 14 residues. Looked up from germline, CDR1 is SNHLY and CDR2 is FYNNEI. CDR3 DNA: TGTGCCAGCAGTGAAACAGGCAAATACACTGAAGCTTTCTTT. Its protein is CASSETGKYTEAFF.

The chain links TRBV6-1 to TRBJ2-1, with 9 bases that match TRBD2. The CDR3 loop spans 16 amino acids. Germline V gene sequence: CDR1 MNHNS, CDR2 SASEGT. V shed 6 bases, J shed 8 bases, and the junction held 14 bases outside the gene matches. CDR3 coding DNA: TGTGCCAGCAGCCCCGGGGTCCTAGCGGGGCCCGATGAGCAGTTCTTC. Translated: CASSPGVLAGPDEQFF.

This chain uses TRBV12-3 or TRBV12-4 with TRBJ1-1; tentative D call: TRBD1 (5 bases). The V and J ends lost 1 base and 0 bases respectively, with 15 bases between them. The CDR3 length is 17 residues. The CDR3 loop is CASSLERIGGVNTEAFF. The CDR3 DNA reads as TGTGCCAGCAGTTTAGAAAGGATTGGGGGGGTGAACACTGAAGCTTTCTTT.

This chain connects TRBV7-9 to TRBJ1-2; D is ambiguous. Deletions cut 1 base from V and 2 bases from J, with 5 bases between. This CDR3 region has 13 residues. Germline-derived CDR1 and CDR2 are SEHNR and FQNEAQ (reference sequence). The CDR3 loop reads CASSLEWNYGYTF. The CDR3, as DNA: TGTGCCAGCAGCTTAGAGTGGAACTATGGCTACACCTTC.

This clonotype turned up a few times. This chain connects TRBV19 to TRBJ2-1; D is unclear. The CDR3 runs to 14 residues. Trimming removed 1 base at V and 7 bases at J, with 11 bases between. Germline V lookup: CDR1 LNHDA, CDR2 SQIVND (reference sequence). The CDR3 spells CASSIVWPENEQFF. As DNA, the CDR3 is TGTGCCAGTAGTATAGTCTGGCCAGAGAATGAGCAGTTCTTC.

The CDR3 reads CSARIPGTSTDTQYF. In DNA, the CDR3 is TGCAGTGCTAGAATTCCAGGGACTAGCACAGATACGCAGTATTTT. The chain has TRBV20-1 and TRBJ2-3, with D maybe TRBD2 (6 bases). V lost 2 bases and J 0 bases, leaving 12 bases between the germline ends. CDR3 size: 15 residues. Germline loops: CDR1 DFQATT, CDR2 SNEGSKA (reference sequence).

V and J are TRBV10-3 and TRBJ1-1; D remains unclear. The CDR3 is 14 residues long. Germline-derived CDR1 and CDR2 are ENHRY and SYGVKD. The V end was cut by 3 bases, the J end by 2 bases, with 10 bases between. CDR3 region: CAISDTVDNTEAFF. CDR3 coding DNA: TGTGCCATCAGTGATACAGTAGACAACACTGAAGCTTTCTTT.

This clonotype was observed many times. The chain has TRBV28 and TRBJ2-7; tentatively, D is TRBD1 or TRBD2 (5 bases each). The germline V and J ends were trimmed by 8 bases and 1 base, with 12 bases remaining between them. CDR3 length: 13 residues. The germline V gene encodes CDR1 MDHEN and CDR2 SYDVKM. This CDR3 is CASGTGPSYEQYF. The CDR3 nucleotides are TGTGCCAGCGGGACGGGCCCGTCCTACGAGCAGTACTTC. The complete variable domain, with remaining parts taken from reference TRBV28 and TRBJ2-7, reads DVKVTQSSRYLVKRTGEKVFLECVQDMDHENMFWYRQDPGLGLRLIYFSYDVKMKEKGDIPEGYSVSREKKERFSLILESASTNQTSMYLCASGTGPSYEQYFGPGTRLTVT.

J is TRBJ2-5 and V is TRBV2; a possible D gene is TRBD1 (6 bases). The V gene's germline CDR1 is SNHLY and CDR2 FYNNEI. V gave up 6 bases and J gave up 1 base, with 12 bases separating them. This CDR3 has 14 amino acids. The CDR3 DNA sequence: TGTGCCAGCAGACTTACAGGGACCCAAGAGACCCAGTACTTC. Translation: CASRLTGTQETQYF.

This clonotype has a handful of counts. The V gene is TRBV12-3 or TRBV12-4, the J gene TRBJ2-3; 8 bases agree with TRBD1. The V and J ends lost 6 bases and 2 bases, in that order; junction bases with no gene match: 7. This CDR3 comprises 15 residues. In nucleotides, the CDR3 is TGTGCCAGCAGACGAGGGACAGGCCCCACAGATACGCAGTATTTT. Translated, it gives CASRRGTGPTDTQYF.

The chain has TRBV19 and TRBJ2-1; D gene uncertain. The V and J ends lost 6 bases and 2 bases respectively, with 11 bases between them. The V gene's germline CDR1 is LNHDA and CDR2 SQIVND (reference sequence). The CDR3 has 14 residues. Written as DNA, the CDR3 is TGTGCCAGTAGCCGGCCGGATACCTACAATGAGCAGTTCTTC. Translation gives CASSRPDTYNEQFF.

The genes are TRBV12-3 or TRBV12-4 and TRBJ2-1; 7 bases map to TRBD2. Germline trimming cut 5 bases from V and 6 bases from J; bases unmatched to any gene: 7. The length of the CDR3 is 14 residues. CDR3 nucleotide sequence: TGTGCCAGCAGTCCGCTGCTAGCGGCCAATGAGCAGTTCTTC. It specifies CASSPLLAANEQFF.

This clonotype has ten or more counts. V and J are TRBV6-1 and TRBJ2-7, with D possibly called TRBD1 or TRBD2 (5 bases each). V lost 10 bases, J lost 1 base, and 11 bases lay in between. The germline gives CDR1 MNHNS, CDR2 SASEGT. The CDR3 covers 12 residues. The CDR3 sequence: CATRDVSYEQYF. CDR3 nucleotides: TGTGCCACCCGGGACGTATCCTACGAGCAGTACTTC.

The V gene is TRBV6-2 or TRBV6-3, the J gene TRBJ2-3; 9 nucleotides align to TRBD1. Looked up from germline, CDR1 is MNHEY and CDR2 is SVGEGT. The CDR3 has 16 residues. Trimming removed 4 bases from V and 3 bases from J; junction bases left unmatched: 8. The CDR3 loop is CASSWGQGVRTDTQYF. CDR3 in DNA: TGTGCCAGCAGTTGGGGACAGGGAGTGAGAACAGATACGCAGTATTTT.

The genes are TRBV7-1 and TRBJ2-5; 8 positions agree with TRBD1. TRBV7-1 is assigned to the ORF class and has an uncertain function. Trimming at V came to 3 bases and at J to 0 bases, leaving 21 bases not matched to a gene. This CDR3 region has 21 residues. The CDR3 is CASSSERGQGSPQWYQETQYF. DNA of the CDR3: TGTGCCAGCAGCTCCGAACGAGGACAGGGTAGTCCACAATGGTACCAAGAGACCCAGTACTTC.

The chain is built from TRBV27 and TRBJ1-2; D possibly corresponds to TRBD1 (5 bases). Deletions cut 6 bases from V and 4 bases from J, with 9 bases between. Germline lookup yields CDR1 MNHEY and CDR2 SMNVEV (reference sequence). CDR3 length: 12 amino acids. DNA of the CDR3: TGTGCCAGCAGGGGGGGACCCTATGGCTACACCTTC. Its protein product is CASRGGPYGYTF.

This clonotype has ten or more counts. J is TRBJ1-1 and V is TRBV6-2 or TRBV6-3; maybe TRBD1 (6 bases). Germline V gene data show CDR1 as MNHEY and CDR2 as SVGEGT. The CDR3 has 15 residues. V lost 6 bases and J 5 bases, leaving 19 bases between the germline ends. For the CDR3, the DNA is TGTGCCAGCAGCCACCCTTGGGGGGCAAGGACTGAAGCTTTCTTT. Translated: CASSHPWGARTEAFF.

This clonotype was observed many times. V and J are TRBV6-5 and TRBJ1-1; D is possibly TRBD1 (6 bases). The CDR3 sequence is 15 residues long. Germline V gives CDR1 MNHEY, CDR2 SVGAGI. V was trimmed by 1 base and J by 1 base, leaving 10 bases between them. CDR3 amino acids: CASSYFGTKNTEAFF. CDR3 nucleotide sequence: TGTGCCAGCAGTTACTTCGGGACAAAGAACACTGAAGCTTTCTTT.

This clonotype was counted only a few times. The chain recombines TRBV11-2 with TRBJ2-5; the match to TRBD2 covers 9 bases. Germline trimming cut 3 bases from V and 2 bases from J; bases unmatched to any gene: 13. There are 18 residues in the CDR3. Germline CDR1 and CDR2: SGHAT and FQNNGV. CDR3 DNA: TGTGCCAGCAGCTTGGGAGTGGGGATGACTAGCGGACAAGAGACCCAGTACTTC. Protein product: CASSLGVGMTSGQETQYF.

This clonotype occurred many times. CDR3 coding DNA: TGTGCCAGCAGTGAATTTCAGCCCCAGCATTTT. It specifies CASSEFQPQHF. The chain links TRBV25-1 to TRBJ1-5; D not resolved. Per germline, CDR1 MGHDK and CDR2 SYGVNS. The CDR3 has 11 residues. The V and J ends lost 1 base and 6 bases respectively, with 1 base between them.

This clonotype was observed a few times. This chain joins TRBV4-3 and TRBJ2-7, with D perhaps matching TRBD2 (5 bases). CDR3 length equals 17 residues. Germline CDR1 LGHNA, CDR2 YSLEER. The V end was cut by 2 bases, the J end by 5 bases, with 22 bases between. The CDR3 region has the DNA TGCGCCAGCAGCCAATCGCTGGTTGTGAGGGCTGAACACGAGCAGTACTTC. Amino acid sequence: CASSQSLVVRAEHEQYF.

This clonotype was seen more than once but under ten times. This chain uses TRBV28 with TRBJ2-7; TRBD2 is a possible D gene (6 bases). This CDR3 is 14 amino acids long. V was trimmed by 7 bases and J by 0 bases, leaving 13 bases between them. The germline V gene encodes CDR1 MDHEN and CDR2 SYDVKM. The CDR3 nucleotides are TGTGCCAGCACGACTAGTCCTCCCTCCTACGAGCAGTACTTC. Translated: CASTTSPPSYEQYF.

This clonotype was counted between two and nine times. The chain recombines TRBV11-2 with TRBJ1-1; 10 nucleotides align to TRBD1. V was pared by 5 bases and J by 4 bases, with 7 bases of the junction left unmatched. This CDR3 has 15 residues. Germline V CDR1 and CDR2: SGHAT, FQNNGV. DNA for the CDR3: TGTGCCAGCAGCACCCGGACAGGGGGTATCACTGAAGCTTTCTTT. It encodes CASSTRTGGITEAFF.

This clonotype showed up just a few times. The rearrangement joins TRBV20-1 to TRBJ2-7; 7 bases match TRBD1. This CDR3 region has 14 residues. The V gene end was trimmed by 4 bases and the J gene end by 4 bases; junction bases not matched to a gene: 10. CDR1 and CDR2 (germline): DFQATT, SNEGSKA (reference sequence). Here the CDR3 DNA reads TGCAGTGCTACGACAGGGAAGCAGTCGTACGAGCAGTACTTC. Its translation is CSATTGKQSYEQYF.